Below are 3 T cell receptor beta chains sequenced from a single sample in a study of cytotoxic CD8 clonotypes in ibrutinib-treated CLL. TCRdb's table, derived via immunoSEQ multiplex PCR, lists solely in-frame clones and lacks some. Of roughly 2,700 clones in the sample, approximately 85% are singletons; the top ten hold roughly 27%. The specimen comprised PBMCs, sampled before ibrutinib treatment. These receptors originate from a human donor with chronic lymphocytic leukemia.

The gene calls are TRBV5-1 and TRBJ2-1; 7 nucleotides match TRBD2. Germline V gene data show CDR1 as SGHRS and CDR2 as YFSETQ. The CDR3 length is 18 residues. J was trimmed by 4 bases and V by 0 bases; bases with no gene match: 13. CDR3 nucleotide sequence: TGCGCCAGCAGCTTGGCCTTTTCGGCGGGGGAGATTTACAATGAGCAGTTCTTC. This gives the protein CASSLAFSAGEIYNEQFF.

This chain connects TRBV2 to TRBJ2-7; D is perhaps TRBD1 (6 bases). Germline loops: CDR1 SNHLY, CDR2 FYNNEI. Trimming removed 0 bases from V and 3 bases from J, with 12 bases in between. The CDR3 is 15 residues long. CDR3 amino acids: CASSEASGHSYEQYF. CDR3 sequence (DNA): TGTGCCAGCAGTGAAGCTTCGGGACATAGCTACGAGCAGTACTTC.

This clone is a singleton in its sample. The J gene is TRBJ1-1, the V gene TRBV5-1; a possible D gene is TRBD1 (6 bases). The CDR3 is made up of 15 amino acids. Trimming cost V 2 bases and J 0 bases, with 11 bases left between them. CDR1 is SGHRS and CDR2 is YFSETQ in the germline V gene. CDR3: CASSLQGGMNTEAFF. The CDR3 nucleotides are TGCGCCAGCAGCTTACAAGGGGGTATGAACACTGAAGCTTTCTTT.